This T cell receptor beta chain was sequenced during a study of sequential checkpoint blockade in melanoma. The CDR3 length is 15 residues. The V gene lost 8 bases and the J gene lost 6 bases, with 20 bases spanning the gap. Germline CDR1 reads LGHNA; CDR2 reads YNFKEQ. Profiling relied on immunoSEQ multiplex PCR, and the TCRdb table lists in-frame clones only, not all of them. This table holds about 27,000 clones, roughly 80% found once. Treatment specified: randomized to nivolumab then ipilimumab (arm A) or the reverse (arm B). This clone has a single count. This TCR derives from a human donor with melanoma. The source material was CD8+ T cells sorted from blood (inferred from file names), sampled from a patient given nivolumab and ipilimumab in sequence. This sequence joins TRBV4-2 and TRBJ2-1; possibly TRBD2 for D (7 bases). The CDR3 region has the DNA TGTGCCAGCGGGGTGGGAGGGGGAGCCGTCAATGAGCAGTTCTTC. This codes for CASGVGGGAVNEQFF.